Listed here is a single T cell receptor (beta chain). Here immunoSEQ multiplex PCR was the method, and the copy in TCRdb shows in-frame clones only, minus some. The sample includes around 450,000 clones, 90% seen only once; the top ten take 0.6%. These data belong to a study of blood T cell repertoires in COVID-19. V lost 9 bases to trimming and J lost 3 bases, with 6 bases between them. The CDR3 has 10 residues. Germline V gene sequence: CDR1 LNHDA, CDR2 SQIVND (reference sequence). The source material was PBMCs or T cells enriched from blood (not recorded which). The receptor's source is a young man who had recovered from COVID-19. The chain links TRBV19 to TRBJ2-7, with D hard to call. As DNA, the CDR3 is TGTGCCAGACCCAGCTACGAGCAGTACTTC. Translating gives CARPSYEQYF. Full variable domain (rest looked up from reference TRBV19 and TRBJ2-7): DGGITQSPKYLFRKEGQNVTLSCEQNLNHDAMYWYRQDPGQGLRLIYYSQIVNDFQKGDIAEGYSVSREKKESFPLTVTSAQKNPTAFYLCARPSYEQYFGPGTRLTVT.